This T cell receptor beta chain stems from a study of blood T cell repertoires in COVID-19. Study context: From the United States, Italy and Spain came samples of acute and convalescent COVID-19. Sample material is recorded as cDNA or gDNA derived from T cells, B-cell-depleted T cells, or PBMCs.

In the original processing: By means of reference gene primer amplification, nucleated cell counts were estimated. Measured with immunoSEQ multiplex PCR; TCRdb has only the in-frame clones, and not every one. V, J and clone size reflect that table, while D and trimming were determined from the DNA. The table records 140,000 to 150,000 clones, about 86% of them present only once. Trimming pared 1 base from V and 1 base from J, leaving 16 bases between. CDR3 length: 17 amino acids. Germline V lookup: CDR1 MNHEY, CDR2 SMNVEV (reference sequence). Material for sequencing was peripheral blood. V is TRBV27 and J is TRBJ1-2; the D gene is possibly TRBD1 (6 bases). This clonotype was sampled from a human donor in a cohort sampled during active COVID-19. CDR3 sequence reads: CASSLLTRQGINYGYTF. CDR3 DNA sequence: TGTGCCAGCAGTTTATTAACAAGGCAGGGGATTAACTATGGCTACACCTTC.